These T cell receptor beta chains were read from a single sample in a study of CD8+ T cells in alopecia areata. The table came from immunoSEQ multiplex PCR; TCRdb's copy has only in-frame clones and leaves some out. Of more than 150,000 clones in the sample, 60% to 70% were seen once. The material sequenced was CD4+ T cells sorted from blood, taken at week 4, from a patient treated with tofacitinib. The receptors here all came from a human donor with alopecia areata. Both conserved end residues are trimmed from each CDR3. D genes are given only for firm matches. Expanded clones get a size class; other rows say once, few or many, or leave the size out.

d_gene: NA; v_gene: TRBV6-6; abundance: NA; j_gene: TRBJ1-6; CDR3aa: ASSSRAPGTGSPLH
d_gene: NA; v_gene: TRBV6-5; abundance: NA; j_gene: TRBJ1-5; CDR3aa: ASSRVTGGPQH
d_gene: TRBD1; v_gene: TRBV7-2; abundance: NA; j_gene: TRBJ1-2; CDR3aa: ASSPDRVYGYT
d_gene: NA; v_gene: TRBV7-9; abundance: NA; j_gene: TRBJ2-5; CDR3aa: ASSLARTEAQY
d_gene: TRBD1; v_gene: TRBV29-1; abundance: NA; j_gene: TRBJ1-5; CDR3aa: SVRDRDSNQPQH
d_gene: NA; v_gene: TRBV4-3; abundance: NA; j_gene: TRBJ2-3; CDR3aa: ASSQESQMRLPRY
d_gene: NA; v_gene: TRBV5-1; abundance: NA; j_gene: TRBJ1-1; CDR3aa: ASSLGRVRLRDTEAF
d_gene: NA; v_gene: TRBV29-1; abundance: once; j_gene: TRBJ2-1; CDR3aa: RGGGHNEQF
d_gene: NA; v_gene: TRBV27; abundance: NA; j_gene: TRBJ2-3; CDR3aa: ASSLWQGGSDTQY
d_gene: TRBD1; v_gene: TRBV15; abundance: NA; j_gene: TRBJ2-5; CDR3aa: ATSRTRDRVLSQETQY